These T cell receptor beta chains were read from a single sample in a study of blood T cells in healthy people across ages. TCRdb reprocessed the 5' RACE reads with MiXCR, giving one entry per CDR3 protein. The repertoire consists of 800,000 to 950,000 distinct CDR3 sequences, with around 49% occurring once and the leading ten covering 13%. Source material: blood. The receptors derive from a man aged 25-45 years in good health. Both conserved end residues are part of each CDR3. Fields, in order: V gene, J gene, D gene, clone size, CDR3 DNA, CDR3 protein. The D gene is left open where the match is weak. Some rows mark clone size as missing; the rest say once, few, many or name a class of expanded clone.

v_call: TRBV6-5
j_call: TRBJ1-2
d_call: NA
clone_size: NA
cdr3_nt: TGTGCCAGCAGTTCTACCGGGCAGCCAGCCTTCTATGGCTACACCTTC
cdr3_aa: CASSSTGQPAFYGYTF

v_call: TRBV21-1
j_call: TRBJ1-5
d_call: NA
clone_size: once
cdr3_nt: TGTGCCAGCAGCAAAGACGGACAGGGGCCGACAGATCAGCCCCAGCATTTT
cdr3_aa: CASSKDGQGPTDQPQHF

v_call: TRBV5-1
j_call: TRBJ2-2
d_call: TRBD2
clone_size: many
cdr3_nt: TGCGCCAGCAGCTTTAATCTAGCGGGGACCGGGGAGCTGTTTTTT
cdr3_aa: CASSFNLAGTGELFF

v_call: TRBV20-1
j_call: TRBJ2-1
d_call: TRBD2
clone_size: NA
cdr3_nt: TGCAGTGGGCAATCGTTAAGACTAGCGGTACCCAGGAGCTCCTACAATGAGCAGTTCTTC
cdr3_aa: CSGQSLRLAVPRSSYNEQFF

v_call: TRBV13
j_call: TRBJ2-1
d_call: NA
clone_size: NA
cdr3_nt: TGTGCCAGCAGCCCGACGGGACAAGGAGTCAATGAGCAGTTCTTC
cdr3_aa: CASSPTGQGVNEQFF

v_call: TRBV20-1
j_call: TRBJ1-2
d_call: TRBD1
clone_size: NA
cdr3_nt: TGCAGTGCCCCGGACAGGGCCCTTACTTATGGCTACACCTTC
cdr3_aa: CSAPDRALTYGYTF

v_call: TRBV24-1
j_call: TRBJ2-3
d_call: TRBD2
clone_size: few
cdr3_nt: TGTGCCACCCGACTAGCGGGCACAGATACGCAGTATTTT
cdr3_aa: CATRLAGTDTQYF

v_call: TRBV6-6
j_call: TRBJ2-3
d_call: TRBD1
clone_size: few
cdr3_nt: TGTGCCAGCAGATCAGACAGGGGGCGCACAGATACGCAGTATTTT
cdr3_aa: CASRSDRGRTDTQYF

v_call: TRBV7-2
j_call: TRBJ2-3
d_call: NA
clone_size: few
cdr3_nt: TGTGCCAGCAGCGGGCGGGCGATAGATACGCAGTATTTT
cdr3_aa: CASSGRAIDTQYF

v_call: TRBV24-1
j_call: TRBJ1-1
d_call: NA
clone_size: NA
cdr3_nt: TGTGCCACCAGTGACGAGGACAAGTACACTGAAGCTTTCTTT
cdr3_aa: CATSDEDKYTEAFF

v_call: TRBV7-9
j_call: TRBJ2-3
d_call: TRBD1
clone_size: NA
cdr3_nt: TGTGCCAGCAGCCAATGGACAGGGAGAGATACGCAGTATTTT
cdr3_aa: CASSQWTGRDTQYF

v_call: TRBV7-9
j_call: TRBJ1-1
d_call: TRBD1
clone_size: NA
cdr3_nt: TGTGCCAGCAGCCCACAGACAGGGTCCGAAGCTTTCTTT
cdr3_aa: CASSPQTGSEAFF

v_call: TRBV7-9
j_call: TRBJ2-1
d_call: TRBD1
clone_size: NA
cdr3_nt: TGTGCCAGCAGACAACACGGGACAGGGAGGACCCAGTTCTTC
cdr3_aa: CASRQHGTGRTQFF

v_call: TRBV28
j_call: TRBJ2-7
d_call: NA
clone_size: NA
cdr3_nt: TGTGCCAGCAGTTCCGAAGGGGGGGCGAGATACGAGCAGTACTTC
cdr3_aa: CASSSEGGARYEQYF

v_call: TRBV28
j_call: TRBJ2-4
d_call: TRBD2
clone_size: few
cdr3_nt: TGTGCCAGCAGCCCCGAGAGGCGGCGGGGGGTAGCCAAAAACATTCAGTACTTC
cdr3_aa: CASSPERRRGVAKNIQYF

v_call: TRBV12-3/TRBV12-4
j_call: TRBJ2-3
d_call: NA
clone_size: NA
cdr3_nt: TGTGCCAGCAGCAGCCTCGGGGGTATCCAAGATACGCAGTATTTT
cdr3_aa: CASSSLGGIQDTQYF

v_call: TRBV29-1
j_call: TRBJ1-2
d_call: NA
clone_size: few
cdr3_nt: TGCAGCGTTGATGAGGGGTTCGGCTATGGCTACACCTTC
cdr3_aa: CSVDEGFGYGYTF

v_call: TRBV25-1
j_call: TRBJ2-3
d_call: NA
clone_size: NA
cdr3_nt: TGTACCAGCGGACAGTCTAGCACAGATACGCAGTATTTT
cdr3_aa: CTSGQSSTDTQYF

v_call: TRBV18
j_call: TRBJ1-5
d_call: TRBD1
clone_size: NA
cdr3_nt: TGTGCCAGCTCAACCGGGACAGGAGATAACAATCAGCCCCAGCATTTT
cdr3_aa: CASSTGTGDNNQPQHF

v_call: TRBV5-6
j_call: TRBJ1-4
d_call: NA
clone_size: NA
cdr3_nt: TGTGCCAGCAGCTTGGCCAGGGGAGCTGAAAAACTGTTTTTT
cdr3_aa: CASSLARGAEKLFF

v_call: TRBV29-1
j_call: TRBJ2-4
d_call: TRBD2
clone_size: many
cdr3_nt: TGCAGCGTGGACCTAGCGGGAGGCGCCAAAAACATTCAGTACTTC
cdr3_aa: CSVDLAGGAKNIQYF

v_call: TRBV5-6
j_call: TRBJ2-3
d_call: TRBD2
clone_size: NA
cdr3_nt: TGTGCCAGCACCCTTTTGGGAGGGGCTAGCACAGATACGCAGTATTTT
cdr3_aa: CASTLLGGASTDTQYF

v_call: TRBV4-2
j_call: TRBJ2-1
d_call: TRBD2
clone_size: NA
cdr3_nt: TGTGCCAGCAGCCAAGATCCACCCTATGGGCTAGCGGGGTACAATGAGCAGTTCTTC
cdr3_aa: CASSQDPPYGLAGYNEQFF

v_call: TRBV4-3
j_call: TRBJ2-7
d_call: NA
clone_size: NA
cdr3_nt: TGCGCCAGCAGCCAAGATAGGGGGGGGAATGAGCAGTACTTC
cdr3_aa: CASSQDRGGNEQYF